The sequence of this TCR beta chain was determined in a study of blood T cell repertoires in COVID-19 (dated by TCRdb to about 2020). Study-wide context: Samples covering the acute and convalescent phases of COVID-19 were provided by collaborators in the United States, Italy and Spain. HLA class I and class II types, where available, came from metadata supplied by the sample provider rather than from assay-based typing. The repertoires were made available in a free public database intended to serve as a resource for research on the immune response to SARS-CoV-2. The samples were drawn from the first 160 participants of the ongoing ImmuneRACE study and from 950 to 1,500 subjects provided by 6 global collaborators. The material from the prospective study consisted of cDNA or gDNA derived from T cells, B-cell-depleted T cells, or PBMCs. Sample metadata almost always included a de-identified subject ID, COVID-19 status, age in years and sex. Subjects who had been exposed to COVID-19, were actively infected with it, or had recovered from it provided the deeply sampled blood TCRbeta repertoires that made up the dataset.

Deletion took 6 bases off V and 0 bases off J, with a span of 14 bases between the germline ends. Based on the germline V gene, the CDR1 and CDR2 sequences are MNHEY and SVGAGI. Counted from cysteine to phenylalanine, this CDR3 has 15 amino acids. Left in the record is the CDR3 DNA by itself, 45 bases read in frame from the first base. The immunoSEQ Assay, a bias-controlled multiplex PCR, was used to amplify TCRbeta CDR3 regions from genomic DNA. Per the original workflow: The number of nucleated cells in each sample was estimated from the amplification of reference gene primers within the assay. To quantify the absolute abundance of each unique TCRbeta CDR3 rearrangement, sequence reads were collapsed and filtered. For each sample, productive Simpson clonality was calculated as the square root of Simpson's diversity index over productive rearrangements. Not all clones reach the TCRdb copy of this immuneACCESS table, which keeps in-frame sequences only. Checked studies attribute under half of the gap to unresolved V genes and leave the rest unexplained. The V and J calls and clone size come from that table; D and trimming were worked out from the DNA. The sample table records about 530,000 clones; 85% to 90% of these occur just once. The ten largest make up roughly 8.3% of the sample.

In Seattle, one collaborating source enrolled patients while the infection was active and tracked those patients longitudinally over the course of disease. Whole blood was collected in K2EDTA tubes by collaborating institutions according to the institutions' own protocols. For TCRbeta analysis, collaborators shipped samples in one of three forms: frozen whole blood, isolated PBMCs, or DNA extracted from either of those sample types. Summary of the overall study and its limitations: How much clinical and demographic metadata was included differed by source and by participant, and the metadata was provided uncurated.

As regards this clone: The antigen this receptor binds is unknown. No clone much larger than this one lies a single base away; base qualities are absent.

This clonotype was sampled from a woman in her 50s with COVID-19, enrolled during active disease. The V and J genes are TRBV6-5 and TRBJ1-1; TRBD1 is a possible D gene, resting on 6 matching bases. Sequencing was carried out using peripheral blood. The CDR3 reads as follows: CASRRTARMNTEAFF. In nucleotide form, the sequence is TGTGCCAGCAGGAGGACAGCTCGGATGAACACTGAAGCTTTCTTT.